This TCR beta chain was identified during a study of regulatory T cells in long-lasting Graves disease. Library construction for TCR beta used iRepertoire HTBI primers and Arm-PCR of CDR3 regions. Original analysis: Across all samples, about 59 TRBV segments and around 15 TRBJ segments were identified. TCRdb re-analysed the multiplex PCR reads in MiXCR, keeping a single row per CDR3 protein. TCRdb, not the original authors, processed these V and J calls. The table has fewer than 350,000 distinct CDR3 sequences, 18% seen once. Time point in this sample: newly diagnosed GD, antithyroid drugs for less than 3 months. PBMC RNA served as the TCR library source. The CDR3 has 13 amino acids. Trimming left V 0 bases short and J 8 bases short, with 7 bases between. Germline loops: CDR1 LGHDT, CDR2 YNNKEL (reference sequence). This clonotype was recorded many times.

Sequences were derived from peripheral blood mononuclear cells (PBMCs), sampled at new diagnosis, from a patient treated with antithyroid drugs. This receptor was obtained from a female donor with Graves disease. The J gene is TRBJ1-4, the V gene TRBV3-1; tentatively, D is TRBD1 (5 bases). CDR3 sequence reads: CASSQDWGEKLFF. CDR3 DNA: TGTGCCAGCAGCCAAGATTGGGGGGAAAAACTGTTTTTT. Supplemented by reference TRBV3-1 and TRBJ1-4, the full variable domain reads DTAVSQTPKYLVTQMGNDKSIKCEQNLGHDTMYWYKQDSKKFLKIMFSYNNKELIINETVPNRFSPKSPDKAHLNLHINSLELGDSAVYFCASSQDWGEKLFFGSGTQLSVL.